Listed below are T cell receptor beta chains from one sample, sequenced in a study of T cells after yellow fever vaccination. TCRdb reprocessed the 5' RACE reads with MiXCR, giving one entry per CDR3 protein. The sample contains tens of thousands of distinct CDR3 sequences, approximately 8% of which appear only once. The material sequenced was CD8+ T cells sorted from PBMCs, taken 15 days after the yellow fever booster vaccination. These receptors were obtained from a man under 40 who received the YFV17D yellow fever vaccine. CDR3s include the opening cysteine and the closing phenylalanine or tryptophan. Each record gives: V gene, clone size, J gene, D gene, CDR3 protein, CDR3 DNA. The D gene is left open where the match is weak. Size values are once, few and many counts, or a class for expanded clones, and some rows have none.

v_call: TRBV2; clone_size: few; j_call: TRBJ1-1; d_call: -; cdr3_aa: CASSLITVAAEAFF; cdr3_nt: TGTGCCAGCAGCCTAATCACAGTGGCAGCTGAAGCTTTCTTT
v_call: TRBV6-4; clone_size: many; j_call: TRBJ1-2; d_call: -; cdr3_aa: CASSVDQTAGYGYTF; cdr3_nt: TGTGCCAGCAGTGTGGATCAAACGGCCGGCTATGGCTACACCTTC
v_call: TRBV7-6; clone_size: many; j_call: TRBJ2-2; d_call: -; cdr3_aa: CASSLVGLTGELFF; cdr3_nt: TGTGCCAGCAGCTTAGTAGGGTTGACCGGGGAGCTGTTTTTT
v_call: TRBV9; clone_size: many; j_call: TRBJ2-2; d_call: -; cdr3_aa: CASSPTTEVDLGELFF; cdr3_nt: TGTGCCAGCAGCCCCACGACTGAGGTGGACCTCGGGGAGCTGTTTTTT
v_call: TRBV4-2; clone_size: many; j_call: TRBJ2-7; d_call: -; cdr3_aa: CASSQTGHTYEQYF; cdr3_nt: TGTGCCAGCAGCCAAACGGGACATACCTACGAGCAGTACTTC
v_call: TRBV9; clone_size: many; j_call: TRBJ1-4; d_call: -; cdr3_aa: CASSVDPLSATNEKLFF; cdr3_nt: TGTGCCAGCAGCGTGGACCCCCTCAGTGCAACTAATGAAAAACTGTTTTTT
v_call: TRBV7-6; clone_size: many; j_call: TRBJ2-1; d_call: TRBD2; cdr3_aa: CASSLGTRIYEQFF; cdr3_nt: TGTGCCAGCAGCTTAGGGACTAGGATTTATGAGCAGTTCTTC
v_call: TRBV5-1; clone_size: many; j_call: TRBJ2-3; d_call: TRBD2; cdr3_aa: CASSYTSGYYTDTQYF; cdr3_nt: TGCGCCAGCAGCTACACTAGCGGGTATTACACAGATACGCAGTATTTT
v_call: TRBV7-9; clone_size: few; j_call: TRBJ1-1; d_call: TRBD1; cdr3_aa: CASSRQGRHTEAFF; cdr3_nt: TGTGCCAGCAGCCGACAGGGAAGACACACTGAAGCTTTCTTT
v_call: TRBV28; clone_size: many; j_call: TRBJ2-7; d_call: TRBD1; cdr3_aa: CASSRRTGDNEQYF; cdr3_nt: TGTGCCAGCAGTCGAAGGACAGGGGATAACGAGCAGTACTTC
v_call: TRBV5-4; clone_size: -; j_call: TRBJ2-5; d_call: -; cdr3_aa: CASSLVSEGTETQYF; cdr3_nt: TGTGCCAGCAGCTTGGTTTCGGAGGGGACGGAGACCCAGTACTTC
v_call: TRBV20-1; clone_size: many; j_call: TRBJ2-2; d_call: -; cdr3_aa: CSASSPVGTGELFF; cdr3_nt: TGCAGTGCTAGTTCCCCCGTTGGGACCGGGGAGCTGTTTTTT
v_call: TRBV6-1; clone_size: many; j_call: TRBJ2-7; d_call: TRBD1; cdr3_aa: CAIRQGADGSYEQYF; cdr3_nt: TGTGCCATCAGACAGGGGGCAGATGGGTCCTACGAGCAGTACTTC
v_call: TRBV29-1; clone_size: many; j_call: TRBJ1-3; d_call: TRBD1; cdr3_aa: CSHRGLSGNTIYF; cdr3_nt: TGCAGCCACAGGGGGCTCTCTGGAAACACCATATATTTT
v_call: TRBV20-1; clone_size: many; j_call: TRBJ2-7; d_call: TRBD2; cdr3_aa: CSATPSGTSGRSVHWEQYF; cdr3_nt: TGCAGTGCTACCCCTTCCGGGACTAGCGGGAGGTCCGTGCATTGGGAGCAGTACTTC
v_call: TRBV2; clone_size: -; j_call: TRBJ2-3; d_call: TRBD1; cdr3_aa: CASSEGQGVRDTQYF; cdr3_nt: TGTGCCAGCAGCGAGGGACAGGGGGTCCGAGATACGCAGTATTTT
v_call: TRBV28; clone_size: many; j_call: TRBJ2-1; d_call: -; cdr3_aa: CASSIYESSYNEQFF; cdr3_nt: TGTGCCAGCAGCATATATGAGAGCTCCTACAATGAGCAGTTCTTC
v_call: TRBV7-3; clone_size: many; j_call: TRBJ2-3; d_call: TRBD2; cdr3_aa: CASSSVAGIADTQYF; cdr3_nt: TGTGCCAGCAGTTCCGTAGCGGGAATTGCAGATACGCAGTATTTT
v_call: TRBV10-2; clone_size: many; j_call: TRBJ2-7; d_call: -; cdr3_aa: CASSEGGREDF; cdr3_nt: TGCGCCAGCAGTGAAGGTGGGAGAGAGGACTTC
v_call: TRBV5-5; clone_size: many; j_call: TRBJ2-2; d_call: -; cdr3_aa: CASDPENSNTGELFF; cdr3_nt: TGTGCCAGCGACCCAGAGAACTCGAACACCGGGGAGCTGTTTTTT
v_call: TRBV3-1; clone_size: many; j_call: TRBJ2-3; d_call: -; cdr3_aa: CASSLGSGSDTQYF; cdr3_nt: TGTGCCAGCAGCCTAGGCAGCGGGTCGGATACGCAGTATTTT
v_call: TRBV20-1; clone_size: -; j_call: TRBJ2-5; d_call: -; cdr3_aa: CSARTPGAWETQYF; cdr3_nt: TGCAGTGCTAGGACCCCAGGGGCTTGGGAGACCCAGTACTTC
v_call: TRBV5-1; clone_size: many; j_call: TRBJ2-7; d_call: -; cdr3_aa: CASSLGADNPYEQYF; cdr3_nt: TGCGCCAGCAGCTTAGGAGCGGATAATCCCTACGAGCAGTACTTC
v_call: TRBV7-9; clone_size: medium-sized; j_call: TRBJ2-1; d_call: -; cdr3_aa: CASARSYNEQFF; cdr3_nt: TGTGCCAGCGCACGATCCTACAATGAGCAGTTCTTC
v_call: TRBV29-1; clone_size: many; j_call: TRBJ2-2; d_call: TRBD2; cdr3_aa: CSVVRGVTGELFF; cdr3_nt: TGCAGCGTTGTCCGGGGGGTCACCGGGGAGCTGTTTTTT
v_call: TRBV2; clone_size: many; j_call: TRBJ2-5; d_call: TRBD2; cdr3_aa: CASRPGLAGARGETQYF; cdr3_nt: TGTGCCAGCAGACCGGGACTAGCGGGAGCTCGGGGAGAGACCCAGTACTTC
v_call: TRBV7-9; clone_size: many; j_call: TRBJ2-1; d_call: TRBD1; cdr3_aa: CASSPRTGDYNEQFF; cdr3_nt: TGTGCCAGCAGCCCGCGGACAGGCGATTACAATGAGCAGTTCTTC
v_call: TRBV7-9; clone_size: many; j_call: TRBJ2-1; d_call: -; cdr3_aa: CASVERNNEQFF; cdr3_nt: TGTGCCAGCGTCGAGCGAAACAATGAGCAGTTCTTC
v_call: TRBV20-1; clone_size: many; j_call: TRBJ2-3; d_call: TRBD2; cdr3_aa: CSAPGGFTDTQYF; cdr3_nt: TGCAGTGCCCCGGGAGGTTTCACAGATACGCAGTATTTT
v_call: TRBV2; clone_size: many; j_call: TRBJ2-7; d_call: TRBD1; cdr3_aa: CASSVMTGQDEQYF; cdr3_nt: TGTGCCAGCAGTGTTATGACAGGGCAAGACGAGCAGTACTTC
v_call: TRBV29-1; clone_size: -; j_call: TRBJ2-5; d_call: TRBD2; cdr3_aa: CSVGLAQETQYF; cdr3_nt: TGCAGCGTTGGACTAGCGCAAGAGACCCAGTACTTC
v_call: TRBV20-1; clone_size: many; j_call: TRBJ1-4; d_call: TRBD1; cdr3_aa: CSAPSTAPGGFNEKLFF; cdr3_nt: TGCAGTGCCCCCTCGACAGCTCCAGGGGGGTTCAATGAAAAACTGTTTTTT
v_call: TRBV20-1; clone_size: -; j_call: TRBJ2-1; d_call: TRBD2; cdr3_aa: CSARDWASSGRASNPYNEQFF; cdr3_nt: TGCAGTGCTAGAGACTGGGCTTCTAGCGGGAGGGCCAGTAATCCCTACAATGAGCAGTTCTTC
v_call: TRBV4-3; clone_size: many; j_call: TRBJ2-3; d_call: TRBD2; cdr3_aa: CASSRTSGTDTQYF; cdr3_nt: TGCGCCAGCAGCCGGACTAGCGGGACAGATACGCAGTATTTT
v_call: TRBV11-3; clone_size: many; j_call: TRBJ2-7; d_call: -; cdr3_aa: CASSFTGATYEQYF; cdr3_nt: TGTGCCAGCAGCTTTACGGGGGCCACCTACGAGCAGTACTTC
v_call: TRBV24-1; clone_size: many; j_call: TRBJ2-1; d_call: -; cdr3_aa: CATSDFGLEQFF; cdr3_nt: TGTGCCACCAGTGATTTTGGGTTAGAGCAGTTCTTC
v_call: TRBV12-3/TRBV12-4; clone_size: many; j_call: TRBJ1-1; d_call: -; cdr3_aa: CASSFVENTEAFF; cdr3_nt: TGTGCCAGCAGTTTTGTAGAGAACACTGAAGCTTTCTTT
v_call: TRBV19; clone_size: many; j_call: TRBJ2-7; d_call: -; cdr3_aa: CASSASYSTYEQYF; cdr3_nt: TGTGCCAGTAGTGCGTCTTACTCTACCTACGAGCAGTACTTC
v_call: TRBV20-1; clone_size: many; j_call: TRBJ2-2; d_call: -; cdr3_aa: CSAIDRDSSTGELFF; cdr3_nt: TGCAGTGCGATAGACCGCGACTCTTCGACCGGGGAGCTGTTTTTT
v_call: TRBV5-1; clone_size: many; j_call: TRBJ2-1; d_call: -; cdr3_aa: CASKEGPEQFF; cdr3_nt: TGCGCCAGCAAGGAGGGCCCTGAGCAGTTCTTC
v_call: TRBV5-1; clone_size: few; j_call: TRBJ2-6; d_call: -; cdr3_aa: CASSLVRDFSGANVLTF; cdr3_nt: TGCGCCAGCAGCTTGGTCCGGGATTTCTCTGGGGCCAACGTCCTGACTTTC
v_call: TRBV6-5; clone_size: many; j_call: TRBJ2-3; d_call: -; cdr3_aa: CASSYSTSTDTQYF; cdr3_nt: TGTGCCAGCAGTTACTCGACTAGCACAGATACGCAGTATTTT
v_call: TRBV29-1; clone_size: -; j_call: TRBJ2-1; d_call: TRBD1; cdr3_aa: CSAGDREDEQFF; cdr3_nt: TGCAGCGCCGGGGACAGGGAGGATGAGCAGTTCTTC
v_call: TRBV7-7; clone_size: many; j_call: TRBJ2-3; d_call: -; cdr3_aa: CASSQGTSTDTQYF; cdr3_nt: TGTGCCAGCAGCCAAGGAACGTCTACAGATACGCAGTATTTT
v_call: TRBV7-9; clone_size: many; j_call: TRBJ2-1; d_call: -; cdr3_aa: CASSSDSYNEQFF; cdr3_nt: TGTGCCAGCAGCTCGGACAGCTACAATGAGCAGTTCTTC
v_call: TRBV7-7; clone_size: many; j_call: TRBJ1-1; d_call: -; cdr3_aa: CASSYRVNTEAFF; cdr3_nt: TGTGCCAGCAGCTACAGGGTTAACACTGAAGCTTTCTTT
v_call: TRBV4-3; clone_size: -; j_call: TRBJ1-6; d_call: -; cdr3_aa: CASSQAEIIYNSPLHF; cdr3_nt: TGCGCCAGCAGCCAAGCGGAGATAATTTATAATTCACCCCTCCACTTT
v_call: TRBV7-9; clone_size: many; j_call: TRBJ2-1; d_call: TRBD2; cdr3_aa: CASSSTGGVKSHEQFF; cdr3_nt: TGTGCCAGCAGCTCCACGGGGGGAGTCAAAAGTCATGAGCAGTTCTTC
v_call: TRBV10-3; clone_size: many; j_call: TRBJ2-5; d_call: -; cdr3_aa: CAISESPQGETQYF; cdr3_nt: TGTGCCATCAGTGAGTCCCCACAGGGAGAGACCCAGTACTTC
v_call: TRBV20-1; clone_size: many; j_call: TRBJ1-1; d_call: -; cdr3_aa: CSASQGFAEAFF; cdr3_nt: TGCAGTGCGTCACAGGGTTTCGCTGAAGCTTTCTTT
v_call: TRBV7-6; clone_size: many; j_call: TRBJ2-7; d_call: TRBD2; cdr3_aa: CASSPDSGIPYEQYF; cdr3_nt: TGTGCCAGCAGCCCTGATAGCGGGATTCCTTACGAGCAGTACTTC
v_call: TRBV28; clone_size: many; j_call: TRBJ2-3; d_call: TRBD2; cdr3_aa: CASGGLAVTDTQYF; cdr3_nt: TGTGCCAGTGGGGGACTAGCGGTCACAGATACGCAGTATTTT
v_call: TRBV5-4; clone_size: -; j_call: TRBJ2-3; d_call: -; cdr3_aa: CASSLQAGTASTDTQYF; cdr3_nt: TGTGCCAGCAGCTTGCAGGCAGGCACCGCGAGCACAGATACGCAGTATTTT
v_call: TRBV5-1; clone_size: many; j_call: TRBJ2-2; d_call: TRBD1; cdr3_aa: CASQGAAGELFF; cdr3_nt: TGCGCCAGCCAGGGGGCAGCCGGGGAGCTGTTTTTT
v_call: TRBV4-3; clone_size: many; j_call: TRBJ1-2; d_call: TRBD1; cdr3_aa: CASSPYRQGTDGYTF; cdr3_nt: TGCGCCAGCAGCCCTTACCGACAGGGGACGGATGGCTACACCTTC